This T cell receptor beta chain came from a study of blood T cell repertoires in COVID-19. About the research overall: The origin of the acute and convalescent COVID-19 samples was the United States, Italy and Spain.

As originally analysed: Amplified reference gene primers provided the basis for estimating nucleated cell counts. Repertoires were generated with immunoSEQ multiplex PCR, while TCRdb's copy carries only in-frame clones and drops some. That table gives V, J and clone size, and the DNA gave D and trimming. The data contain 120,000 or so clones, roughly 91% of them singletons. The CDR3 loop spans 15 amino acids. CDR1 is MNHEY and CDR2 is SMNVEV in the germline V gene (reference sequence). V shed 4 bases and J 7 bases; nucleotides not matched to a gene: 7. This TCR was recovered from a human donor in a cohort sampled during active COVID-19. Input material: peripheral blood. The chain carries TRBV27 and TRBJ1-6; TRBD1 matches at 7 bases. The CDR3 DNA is TGTGCCAGCAGTTCCGACAGGGCGAACAATTCACCCCTCCACTTT. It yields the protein CASSSDRANNSPLHF.